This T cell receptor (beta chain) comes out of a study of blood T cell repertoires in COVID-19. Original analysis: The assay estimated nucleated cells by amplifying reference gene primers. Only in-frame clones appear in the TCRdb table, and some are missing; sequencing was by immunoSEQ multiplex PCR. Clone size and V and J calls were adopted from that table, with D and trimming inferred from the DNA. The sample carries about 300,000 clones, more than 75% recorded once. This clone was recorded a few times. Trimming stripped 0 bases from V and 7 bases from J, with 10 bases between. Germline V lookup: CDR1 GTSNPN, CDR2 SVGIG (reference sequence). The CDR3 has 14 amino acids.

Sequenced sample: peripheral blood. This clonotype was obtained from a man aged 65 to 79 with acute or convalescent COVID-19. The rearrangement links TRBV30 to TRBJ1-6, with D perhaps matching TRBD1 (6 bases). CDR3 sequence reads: CAWSVQGRNSPLHF. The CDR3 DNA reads TGTGCCTGGAGTGTACAGGGCAGGAATTCACCCCTCCACTTT.